This T cell receptor (beta chain) was identified during a study of blood T cell repertoires in COVID-19. How the authors handled the data: Scientists estimated how many nucleated cells there were by amplifying reference gene primers. TCRdb's copy holds only in-frame clones and misses some; the assay was immunoSEQ multiplex PCR. V, J and clone size are those of that table, while D and trimming were read from the DNA. The table lists about 140,000 clones, 88% of them singletons, with about 1.6% in the top ten. As for this clone: One end of the junction varies from germline; a read error may be responsible.

The sample taken for sequencing was peripheral blood. This receptor was obtained from a woman in her sixties or seventies with acute or convalescent COVID-19.

CDR3 amino acids: CASSLASGGGETQYF. In DNA form, the CDR3 reads TGTGCTAGCAGCTTAGCTTCAGGGGGAGGCGAGACCCAGTACTTC. The chain links TRBV7-7 to TRBJ2-5; perhaps TRBD1 as D (7 bases). Germline V lookup: CDR1 SSHAT, CDR2 FNYEAQ (reference sequence). The CDR3 totals 15 residues.